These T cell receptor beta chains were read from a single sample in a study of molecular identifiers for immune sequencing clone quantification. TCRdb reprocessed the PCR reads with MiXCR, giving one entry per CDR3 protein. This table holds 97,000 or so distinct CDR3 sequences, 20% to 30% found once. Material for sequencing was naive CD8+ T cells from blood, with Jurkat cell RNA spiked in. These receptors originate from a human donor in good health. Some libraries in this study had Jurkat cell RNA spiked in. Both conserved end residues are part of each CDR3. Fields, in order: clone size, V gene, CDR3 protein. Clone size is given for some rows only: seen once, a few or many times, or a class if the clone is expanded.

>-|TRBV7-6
CASSLPGCCETQYF
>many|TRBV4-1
CASSHEFNTEAFF
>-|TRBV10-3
CAISDPTSGRAHEQFF
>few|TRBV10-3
CAISGSGEQFF
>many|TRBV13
CASSLGAGETGELFF
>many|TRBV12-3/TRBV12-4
CASRGGLPEAFF
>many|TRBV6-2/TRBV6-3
CASSQFSGFEVGTGELFF
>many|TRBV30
CAWSPLSYEQYF
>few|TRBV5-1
CASSTTGSGEQYF
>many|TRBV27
CASSLYAPTYEQYF
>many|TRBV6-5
CASSYSQGGYEQYF
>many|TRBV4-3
CASSQGLGYEQYF
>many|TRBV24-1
CATSESYASRGLDEQFF
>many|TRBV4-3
CASSQDVSSGNTIYF
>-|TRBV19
CASGNLGTDNSPPHF
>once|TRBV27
CACSPGLGTQYF
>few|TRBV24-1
CATSDYGPGWMLYNEQFF
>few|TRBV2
CASSDRGSLLYEQYF
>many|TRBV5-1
CASSPLGETQYF
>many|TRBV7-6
CASSLAGWPEQYF
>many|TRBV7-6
CASSPRQALAYEQYF
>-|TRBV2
CASSVIGSGRSLLSTDTQYF
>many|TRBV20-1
CSARTVSGNTIYF
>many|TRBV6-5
CASSPGQAVTYEQYF
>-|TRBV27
CARSPGTSGRPDTPYF
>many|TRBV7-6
CASSRWKSSYEQYF
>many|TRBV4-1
CASSKGLAGVTDTQYF
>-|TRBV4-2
CASSPPWGLGLAELNANTGELFF
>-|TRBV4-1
CASSQDPQVQSSYNSPLHF
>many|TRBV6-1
CASSEAGGQPQHF
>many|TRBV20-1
CSAKIAKNIQYF
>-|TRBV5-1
CASSLWQGALVGELFF
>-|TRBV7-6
CASSLAAAESTDTQYF
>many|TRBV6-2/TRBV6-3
CASSYLGPLETQYF
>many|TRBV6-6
CASSYSILSGGHMDTQYF
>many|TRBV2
CASSPKFTDTQYF
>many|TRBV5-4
CASSLAGSEANYGYTF
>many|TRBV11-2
CASSLGAPYNEQFF
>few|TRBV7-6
CASSSQDRGYEQYF
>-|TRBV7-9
CASSIRPNTVELLF
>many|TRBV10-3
CAISDREGYSNQPQHF
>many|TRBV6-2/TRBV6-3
CASRRTVYEQYF
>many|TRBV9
CASSVERESGTDTQYF
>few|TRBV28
CASRGARTLPRRETQETQYF
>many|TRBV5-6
CASSPPRGPPYEQYF
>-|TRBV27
CASSFLRVAGGPGNTGELFF
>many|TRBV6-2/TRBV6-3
CASSPGGNTEAFF